These 20 T cell receptor beta chains were sequenced from one sample in a study of blood T cell repertoires in COVID-19. This table comes from immunoSEQ multiplex PCR, and its TCRdb copy is limited to in-frame clones, with some not included. This table has around 300,000 clones, roughly 88% appearing once. Sequencing was performed on peripheral blood. The receptors were sampled from a man younger than 30 with active or convalescent COVID-19.

The chain couples TRBV6-5 to TRBJ1-2; possibly TRBD1 for D (5 bases). V was cut by 10 bases and J by 11 bases, with 20 bases left in between. There are 12 residues in the CDR3. Germline CDR1 is MNHEY and CDR2 is SVGAGI. CDR3 loop: CATSRGEASYTF. The CDR3 DNA reads as TGTGCCACCTCCCGGGGGGAGGCTTCGTACACCTTC.

The J gene is TRBJ2-6, the V gene TRBV7-9; D might be TRBD2 (5 bases). Germline assignment: CDR1 SEHNR and CDR2 FQNEAQ (reference sequence). The CDR3 is made up of 16 amino acids. Trimming took off 4 bases at V and 2 bases at J, with 12 bases between the two ends. This chain's CDR3 is CASSSLIGAGANVLTF. For the CDR3, the DNA is TGTGCCAGCAGCTCCCTTATCGGGGCTGGGGCCAACGTCCTGACTTTC.

The V and J genes are TRBV6-5 and TRBJ2-7, with D tentatively TRBD1 (6 bases). V shed 7 bases and J shed 0 bases, with 10 bases lying between them. CDR1 MNHEY and CDR2 SVGAGI come from the germline V gene. This CDR3 has 13 residues. The CDR3: CASTSTGSYEQYF. CDR3 bases: TGTGCCAGCACCTCGACAGGCTCCTACGAGCAGTACTTC.

The chain is built from TRBV7-8 and TRBJ2-5; possibly TRBD1 for D (6 bases). V lost 6 bases to trimming and J lost 5 bases, with 16 bases between them. Germline-derived CDR1 and CDR2 are SGHVS and FQNEAQ. The CDR3 contains 14 residues. CDR3 sequence: CASRGPAGVETQYF. CDR3 nucleotides: TGTGCCAGCAGAGGTCCAGCAGGGGTTGAGACCCAGTACTTC.

V gene TRBV27 combines with J gene TRBJ2-7; no firm D call. The CDR3 has 12 residues. Trimming pared 1 base from V and 5 bases from J, leaving 6 bases between. The germline gives CDR1 MNHEY, CDR2 SMNVEV (reference sequence). The DNA of the CDR3 is TGTGCCAGCAGTTTATTGGGCCACGAGCAGTACTTC. As protein: CASSLLGHEQYF.

The rearrangement links TRBV9 to TRBJ2-1, with 7 bases lining up with TRBD2. The CDR3 is made up of 14 amino acids. CDR1 is SGDLS and CDR2 is YYNGEE in the germline V gene. V shed 0 bases, J shed 6 bases, and the junction held 3 bases outside the gene matches. The CDR3 loop reads CASSVGTSGNEQFF. The CDR3 DNA reads as TGTGCCAGCAGCGTAGGGACTAGTGGCAATGAGCAGTTCTTC.

The V and J genes are TRBV2 and TRBJ1-3, with a possible D match to TRBD1 (5 bases). Per the germline V gene, CDR1 is SNHLY and CDR2 is FYNNEI. The CDR3 length is 16 residues. Trimming took off 4 bases at V and 3 bases at J, with 16 bases between the two ends. CDR3 bases: TGTGCCAGCAGTGGGGTCGGGGGTACTGATGGAAACACCATATATTTT. Translated, it gives CASSGVGGTDGNTIYF.

The chain carries TRBV5-1 and TRBJ2-7, with D maybe TRBD2 (5 bases). Trimming took 2 bases from V and 5 from J, leaving 8 bases between them. Germline-derived CDR1 and CDR2 are SGHRS and YFSETQ. The CDR3 totals 12 residues. The CDR3 loop is CASSFGGHEQYF. CDR3 coding DNA: TGCGCCAGCAGCTTCGGAGGCCACGAGCAGTACTTC.

The V gene is TRBV5-1, the J gene TRBJ2-7; tentative D call: TRBD2 (6 bases). The V gene lost 0 bases and the J gene lost 1 base, with 14 bases spanning the gap. The CDR3 loop spans 16 amino acids. Per the germline V gene, CDR1 is SGHRS and CDR2 is YFSETQ. Here the CDR3 DNA reads TGCGCCAGCAGCTTGGTTTCGCCTAGCGCGTCCTACGAGCAGTACTTC. This sequence encodes CASSLVSPSASYEQYF.

The chain couples TRBV3-1 (or the pseudogene TRBV3-2) to TRBJ1-2, with D tentatively TRBD1 (6 bases). Per the germline V gene, CDR1 is LGHDT and CDR2 is YNNKEL (reference sequence). This CDR3 is built from 14 residues. Trimming left V 4 bases short and J 6 bases short, with 15 bases between. The CDR3 is CASSRGTGPDGYTF. CDR3 coding DNA: TGTGCCAGCAGCCGGGGAACAGGGCCCGATGGCTACACCTTC.

The chain employs TRBV7-2 and TRBJ2-4; 7 bases map to TRBD1. With 5 bases clipped from V and 6 bases from J, the junction kept 10 bases outside the gene matches. This CDR3 has 15 amino acids. Germline CDR1 and CDR2: SGHTA and FQGNSA. CDR3 DNA sequence: TGTGCCAGCAGCCGCCAAACCGGGACAGTAAACATTCAGTACTTC. Translation: CASSRQTGTVNIQYF. Full variable domain (remainder filled in from reference TRBV7-2 and TRBJ2-4): GAGVSQSPSNKVTEKGKDVELRCDPISGHTALYWYRQSLGQGLEFLIYFQGNSAPDKSGLPSDRFSAERTGGSVSTLTIQRTQQEDSAVYLCASSRQTGTVNIQYFGAGTRLSVL.

This clone was seen a few times. The chain couples TRBV12-3 or TRBV12-4 to TRBJ1-2, with 8 bases identical to TRBD1. The CDR3 length is 12 residues. J gave up 10 bases and V 6 bases, and 7 bases lay outside the gene matches. The CDR3 bases are TGTGCCAGCAGCCCCTGGACAGGGCCCTACACCTTC. Translated, it gives CASSPWTGPYTF.

The CDR3 sequence is CASSLGLEQYF. CDR3 bases: TGTGCCAGCAGTTTAGGGCTCGAGCAGTACTTC. The V gene is TRBV28, the J gene TRBJ2-7; D is unclear. The CDR3 covers 11 residues. V shed 2 bases and J shed 6 bases, with 5 bases lying between them. Germline V gene lookup returns CDR1 MDHEN and CDR2 SYDVKM.

This clone was picked up one time. This rearrangement joins TRBV7-2 to TRBJ2-3, with 7 positions matching TRBD2. Trimming cost V 4 bases and J 2 bases; bases outside gene matches: 9. The V gene's germline CDR1 is SGHTA and CDR2 FQGNSA. The CDR3 contains 16 residues. The CDR3 DNA is TGTGCCAGCAGCTCCTTCCGGGACTATATCACAGATACGCAGTATTTT. It codes for CASSSFRDYITDTQYF.

This chain joins TRBV5-6 and TRBJ2-7; a possible D gene is TRBD2 (5 bases). V lost 1 base, J lost 1 base, and 9 bases lay in between. CDR1 SGHDT and CDR2 YYEEEE come from the germline V gene. The CDR3 consists of 14 residues. CDR3 DNA sequence: TGTGCCAGCAGCTTGCAACTAGTTTCCTACGAGCAGTACTTC. As protein: CASSLQLVSYEQYF.

V gene TRBV10-3 combines with J gene TRBJ2-7, with TRBD2 matching over 7 bases. The CDR3 runs 15 residues. After removal of 7 bases from V and 2 bases from J, the junction contained 11 bases not matched to a gene. Germline V gene data show CDR1 as ENHRY and CDR2 as SYGVKD. In nucleotides, the CDR3 is TGTGCCATCAAGAAAGGGAGCGGGGACCCCTACGAGCAGTACTTC. As protein: CAIKKGSGDPYEQYF.

The CDR3 nucleotides are TGTGCCAGCAGCTCCGTGGGGAGCTCCTACAATGAGCAGTTCTTC. The encoded protein is CASSSVGSSYNEQFF. The rearrangement uses TRBV5-6 and TRBJ2-1; D is perhaps TRBD2 (5 bases). Between the trimmed V and J ends, which lost 3 bases and 0 bases, there was a span of 10 bases. Per the germline V gene, CDR1 is SGHDT and CDR2 is YYEEEE. CDR3 length: 15 residues.

The rearrangement uses TRBV27 and TRBJ2-7; 7 bases match TRBD1. The germline gives CDR1 MNHEY, CDR2 SMNVEV (reference sequence). The V gene end was trimmed by 6 bases and the J gene end by 3 bases; junction bases not matched to a gene: 2. The CDR3 runs to 12 residues. The CDR3 DNA follows: TGTGCCAGCAGCCGGGACAGCTACGAGCAGTACTTC. This encodes CASSRDSYEQYF.

The chain employs TRBV2 and TRBJ1-5; no clear D. The CDR3 sequence is 15 residues long. The germline V gene has CDR1 SNHLY and CDR2 FYNNEI. With 2 bases removed from V and 0 bases from J, the gap between germline ends came to 8 bases. CDR3 DNA: TGTGCCAGCAGTGAATCTGGCCATAGCAATCAGCCCCAGCATTTT. Translated, it gives CASSESGHSNQPQHF.

The CDR3 is CASSDVRDSTYEQYF. DNA of the CDR3: TGTGCCAGCAGTGACGTTCGGGACAGTACCTACGAGCAGTACTTC. The rearrangement uses TRBV6-4 and TRBJ2-7; 7 bases align to TRBD1. Germline V gene data show CDR1 as MRHNA and CDR2 as SNTAGT. V dropped 2 bases and J dropped 2; count of bases not matched to a gene: 6. The CDR3 is made up of 15 amino acids.